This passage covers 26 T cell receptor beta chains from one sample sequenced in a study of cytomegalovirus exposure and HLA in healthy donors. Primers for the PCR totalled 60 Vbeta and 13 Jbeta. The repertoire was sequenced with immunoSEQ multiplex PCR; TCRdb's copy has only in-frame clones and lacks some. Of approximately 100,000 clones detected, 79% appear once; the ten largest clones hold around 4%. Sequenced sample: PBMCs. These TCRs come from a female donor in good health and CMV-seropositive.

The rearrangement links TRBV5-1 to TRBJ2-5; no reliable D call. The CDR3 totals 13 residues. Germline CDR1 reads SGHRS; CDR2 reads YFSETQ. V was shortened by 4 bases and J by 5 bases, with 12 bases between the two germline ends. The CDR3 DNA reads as TGCGCCAGCAGCCTCCGCATCGCGGAGACCCAGTACTTC. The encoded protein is CASSLRIAETQYF.

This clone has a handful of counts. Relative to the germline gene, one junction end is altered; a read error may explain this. For the CDR3, the DNA is TGCAGCGTTGAAGATGAGGTGACCCGTAACTCTGGCTACACCTTC. Protein sequence: CSVEDEVTRNSGYTF. The J gene is TRBJ1-2, the V gene TRBV29-1; no firm D call. CDR1 is SQVTM, CDR2 ANQGSEA, per germline. The CDR3 runs 15 residues.

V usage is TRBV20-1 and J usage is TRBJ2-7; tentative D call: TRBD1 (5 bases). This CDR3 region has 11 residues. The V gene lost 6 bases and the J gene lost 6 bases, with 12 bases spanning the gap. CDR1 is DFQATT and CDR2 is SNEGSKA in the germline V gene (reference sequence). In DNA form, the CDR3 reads TGCAGTGCGAGAAACCAGGGCGAGCAGTACTTC. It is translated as CSARNQGEQYF.

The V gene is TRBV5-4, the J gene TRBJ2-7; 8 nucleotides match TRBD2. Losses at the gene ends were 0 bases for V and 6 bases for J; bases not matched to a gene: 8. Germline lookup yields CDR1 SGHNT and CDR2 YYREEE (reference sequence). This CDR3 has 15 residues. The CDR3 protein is CASSLAGRAGTEQYF. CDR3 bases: TGTGCCAGCAGCTTGGCCGGGAGGGCCGGTACCGAGCAGTACTTC. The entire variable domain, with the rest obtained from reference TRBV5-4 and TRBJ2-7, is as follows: ETGVTQSPTHLIKTRGQQVTLRCSSQSGHNTVSWYQQALGQGPQFIFQYYREEENGRGNFPPRFSGLQFPNYSSELNVNALELDDSALYLCASSLAGRAGTEQYFGPGTRLTVT.

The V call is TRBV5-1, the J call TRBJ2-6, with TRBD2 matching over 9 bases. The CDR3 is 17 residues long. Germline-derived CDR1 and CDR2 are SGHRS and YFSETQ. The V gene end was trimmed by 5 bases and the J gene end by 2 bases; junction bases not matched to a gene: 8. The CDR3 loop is CASSFQAGGAGANVLTF. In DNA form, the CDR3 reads TGCGCCAGCAGTTTTCAAGCGGGGGGCGCTGGGGCCAACGTCCTGACTTTC.

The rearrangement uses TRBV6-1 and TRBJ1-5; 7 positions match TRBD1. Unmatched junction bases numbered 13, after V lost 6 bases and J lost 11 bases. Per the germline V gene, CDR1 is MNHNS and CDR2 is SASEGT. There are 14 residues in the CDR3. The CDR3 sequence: CASSRLTGRGTQHF. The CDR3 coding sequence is TGTGCCAGCAGCCGACTGACAGGGAGAGGGACCCAGCATTTT.

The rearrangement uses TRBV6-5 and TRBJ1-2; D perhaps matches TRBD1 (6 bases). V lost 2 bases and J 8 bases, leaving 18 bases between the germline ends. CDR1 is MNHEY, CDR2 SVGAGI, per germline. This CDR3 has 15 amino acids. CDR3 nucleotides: TGTGCCAGCAGTTACCGGGCAGGGGTCAGGCAAGGCTACACCTTC. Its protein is CASSYRAGVRQGYTF.

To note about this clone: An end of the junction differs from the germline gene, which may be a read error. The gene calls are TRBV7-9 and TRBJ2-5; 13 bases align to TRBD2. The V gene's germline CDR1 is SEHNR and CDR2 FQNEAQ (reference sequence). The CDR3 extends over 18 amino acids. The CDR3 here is CSSSNRLAGGWYQETQYF. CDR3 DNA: TGTTCCAGCAGCAACAGACTAGCGGGGGGATGGTACCAAGAGACCCAGTACTTC.

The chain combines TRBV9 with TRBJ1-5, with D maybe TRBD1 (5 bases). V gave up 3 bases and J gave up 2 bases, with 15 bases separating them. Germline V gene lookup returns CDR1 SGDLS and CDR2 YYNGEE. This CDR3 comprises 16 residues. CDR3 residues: CASSGGGTEGNQPQHF. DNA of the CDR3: TGTGCCAGCAGCGGCGGGGGGACGGAGGGCAATCAGCCCCAGCATTTT.

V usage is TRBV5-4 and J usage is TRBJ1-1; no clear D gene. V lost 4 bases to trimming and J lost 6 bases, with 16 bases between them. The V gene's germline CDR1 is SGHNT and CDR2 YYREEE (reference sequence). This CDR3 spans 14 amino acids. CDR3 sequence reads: CASSPALRSAEAFF. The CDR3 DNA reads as TGTGCCAGCAGCCCGGCCCTGCGGTCCGCTGAAGCTTTCTTT. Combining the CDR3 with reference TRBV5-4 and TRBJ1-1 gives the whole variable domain ETGVTQSPTHLIKTRGQQVTLRCSSQSGHNTVSWYQQALGQGPQFIFQYYREEENGRGNFPPRFSGLQFPNYSSELNVNALELDDSALYLCASSPALRSAEAFFGQGTRLTVV.

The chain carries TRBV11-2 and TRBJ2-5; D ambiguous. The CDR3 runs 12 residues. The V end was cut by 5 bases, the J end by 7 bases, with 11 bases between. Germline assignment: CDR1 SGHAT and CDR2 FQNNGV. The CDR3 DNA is TGTGCCAGCAGCCCTTCGTCCCGGACCCAGTACTTC. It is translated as CASSPSSRTQYF.

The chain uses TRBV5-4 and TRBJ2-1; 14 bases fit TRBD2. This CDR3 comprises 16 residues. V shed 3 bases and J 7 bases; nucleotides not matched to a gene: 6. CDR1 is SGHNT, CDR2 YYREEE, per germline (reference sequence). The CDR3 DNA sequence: TGTGCCAGCAGCTCCTCGCGGACTAGCGGGGGGAATGAGCAGTTCTTC. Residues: CASSSSRTSGGNEQFF.

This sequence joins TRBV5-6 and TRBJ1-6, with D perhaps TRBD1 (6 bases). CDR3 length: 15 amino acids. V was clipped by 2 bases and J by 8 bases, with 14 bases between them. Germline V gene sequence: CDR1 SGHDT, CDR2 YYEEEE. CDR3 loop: CASSFLQGRDSPLHF. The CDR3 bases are TGTGCCAGCAGCTTTCTGCAGGGGAGGGATTCACCCCTCCACTTT.

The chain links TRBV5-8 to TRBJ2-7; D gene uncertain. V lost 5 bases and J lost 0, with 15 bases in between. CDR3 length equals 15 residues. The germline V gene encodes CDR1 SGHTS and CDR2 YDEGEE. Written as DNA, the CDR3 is TGTGCCAGCAGTCATTTCGCTGAGAGCTCCTACGAGCAGTACTTC. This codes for CASSHFAESSYEQYF.

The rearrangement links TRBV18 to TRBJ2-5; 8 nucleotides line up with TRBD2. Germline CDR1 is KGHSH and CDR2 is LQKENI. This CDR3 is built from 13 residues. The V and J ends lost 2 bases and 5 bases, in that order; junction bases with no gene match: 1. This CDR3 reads CASSPSGGETQYF. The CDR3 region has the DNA TGTGCCAGCTCACCAAGCGGGGGCGAGACCCAGTACTTC.

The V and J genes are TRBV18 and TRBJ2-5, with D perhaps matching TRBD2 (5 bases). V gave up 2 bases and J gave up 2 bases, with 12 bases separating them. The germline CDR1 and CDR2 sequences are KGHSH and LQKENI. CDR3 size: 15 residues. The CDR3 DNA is TGTGCCAGCTCACCAAGAGGACTGACTCAAGAGACCCAGTACTTC. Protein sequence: CASSPRGLTQETQYF.

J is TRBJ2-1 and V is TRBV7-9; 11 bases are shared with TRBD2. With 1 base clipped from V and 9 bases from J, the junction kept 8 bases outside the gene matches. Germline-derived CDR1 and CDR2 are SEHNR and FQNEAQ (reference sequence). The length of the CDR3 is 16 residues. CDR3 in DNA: TGTGCCAGCAGCTTAGGTGAACTAGCGGGAGTCTTTGAGCAGTTCTTC. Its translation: CASSLGELAGVFEQFF.

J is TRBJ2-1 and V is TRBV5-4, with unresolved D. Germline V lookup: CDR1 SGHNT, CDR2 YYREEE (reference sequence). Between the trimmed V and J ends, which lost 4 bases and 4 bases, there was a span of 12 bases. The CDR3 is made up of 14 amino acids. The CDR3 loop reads CASSPESQYNEQFF. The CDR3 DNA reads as TGTGCCAGCAGCCCCGAATCGCAGTACAATGAGCAGTTCTTC.

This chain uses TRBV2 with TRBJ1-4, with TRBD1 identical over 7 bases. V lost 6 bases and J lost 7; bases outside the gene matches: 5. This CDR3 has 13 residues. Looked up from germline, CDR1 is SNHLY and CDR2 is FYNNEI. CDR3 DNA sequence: TGTGCCAGCAGGCCAGACAGGGTTGAAAAACTGTTTTTT. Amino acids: CASRPDRVEKLFF.

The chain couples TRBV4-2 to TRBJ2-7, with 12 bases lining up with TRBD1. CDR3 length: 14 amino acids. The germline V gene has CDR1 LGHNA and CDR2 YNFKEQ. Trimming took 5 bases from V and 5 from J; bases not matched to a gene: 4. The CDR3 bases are TGTGCCAGCAGCTCCGGGACAGGGGGCCACGAGCAGTACTTC. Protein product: CASSSGTGGHEQYF.

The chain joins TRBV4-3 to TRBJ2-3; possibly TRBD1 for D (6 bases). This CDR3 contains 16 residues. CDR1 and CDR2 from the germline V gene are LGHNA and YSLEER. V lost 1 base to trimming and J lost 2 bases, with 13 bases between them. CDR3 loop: CASSQAGRGFTDTQYF. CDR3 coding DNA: TGCGCCAGCAGCCAAGCGGGCAGGGGATTCACAGATACGCAGTATTTT.

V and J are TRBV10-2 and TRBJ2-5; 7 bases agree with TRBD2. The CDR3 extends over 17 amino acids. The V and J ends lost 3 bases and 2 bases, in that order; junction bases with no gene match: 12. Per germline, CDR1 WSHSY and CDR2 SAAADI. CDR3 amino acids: CASSDQLLAGRQETQYF. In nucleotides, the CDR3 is TGCGCCAGCAGTGACCAACTCTTAGCGGGCCGACAAGAGACCCAGTACTTC.

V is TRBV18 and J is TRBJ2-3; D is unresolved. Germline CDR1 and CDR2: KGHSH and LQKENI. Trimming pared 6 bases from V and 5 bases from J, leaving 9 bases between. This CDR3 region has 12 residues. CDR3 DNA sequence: TGTGCCAGCTCTCGGTTGGTAGATACGCAGTATTTT. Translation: CASSRLVDTQYF.

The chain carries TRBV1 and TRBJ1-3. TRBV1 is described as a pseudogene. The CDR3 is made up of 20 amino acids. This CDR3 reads CTSSQDTKGRDGHSGNTIYF. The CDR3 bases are TGCACCAGCAGCCAAGATACCAAGGGGCGGGACGGACACTCTGGAAACACCATATATTTT.

The chain's CDR3 is CASSIPGDTQYF. As DNA, the CDR3 is TGTGCCAGTAGTATCCCGGGGGATACGCAGTATTTT. V gene TRBV19 combines with J gene TRBJ2-3; TRBD2 is a possible D gene (5 bases). The CDR3 is 12 amino acids. Trimming pared 3 bases from V and 6 bases from J, leaving 7 bases between. Germline values: CDR1 LNHDA, CDR2 SQIVND (reference sequence). Full variable domain (rest looked up from reference TRBV19 and TRBJ2-3): DGGITQSPKYLFRKEGQNVTLSCEQNLNHDAMYWYRQDPGQGLRLIYYSQIVNDFQKGDIAEGYSVSREKKESFPLTVTSAQKNPTAFYLCASSIPGDTQYFGPGTRLTVL.

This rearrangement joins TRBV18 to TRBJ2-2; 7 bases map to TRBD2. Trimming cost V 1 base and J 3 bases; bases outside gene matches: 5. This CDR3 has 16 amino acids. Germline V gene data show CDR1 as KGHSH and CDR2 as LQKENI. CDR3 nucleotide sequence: TGTGCCAGCTCACCACGGCAGGGAGGGGACACCGGGGAGCTGTTTTTT. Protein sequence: CASSPRQGGDTGELFF.